This TCR beta chain was retrieved from a study of blood T cell repertoires in COVID-19. TCRdb keeps only in-frame clones here, not all; method: immunoSEQ multiplex PCR. This sample has approximately 300,000 clones, with about four fifths found just once. Trimming stripped 3 bases from V and 2 bases from J, with 8 bases between. The CDR3 consists of 14 residues. The germline V gene has CDR1 LNHDA and CDR2 SQIVND (reference sequence). This TCR was sampled from a woman between 45 and 60 years old with acute or convalescent COVID-19. Sequencing used peripheral blood. The gene calls are TRBV19 and TRBJ1-5; weak D call: TRBD1 (5 bases). CDR3 nucleotides: TGTGCCAGTAGTATGGGACTGGGCAATCAGCCCCAGCATTTT. It encodes CASSMGLGNQPQHF.